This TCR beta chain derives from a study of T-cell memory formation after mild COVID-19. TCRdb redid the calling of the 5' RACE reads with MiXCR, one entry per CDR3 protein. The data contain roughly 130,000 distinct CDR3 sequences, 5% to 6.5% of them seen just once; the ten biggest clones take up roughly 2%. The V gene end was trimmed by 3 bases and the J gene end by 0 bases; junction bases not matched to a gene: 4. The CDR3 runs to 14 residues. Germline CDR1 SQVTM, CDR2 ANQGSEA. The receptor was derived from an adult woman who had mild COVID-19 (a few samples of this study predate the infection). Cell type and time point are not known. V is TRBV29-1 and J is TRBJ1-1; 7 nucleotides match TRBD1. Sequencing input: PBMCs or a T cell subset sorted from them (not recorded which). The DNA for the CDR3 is TGCAGCGTTGACAACAGGGGCATGAACACTGAAGCTTTCTTT. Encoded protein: CSVDNRGMNTEAFF.